What follows are 4 T cell receptor beta chains derived from one specimen sequenced in a study of blood T cell repertoires in COVID-19. The table came from immunoSEQ multiplex PCR; TCRdb's copy has only in-frame clones and leaves some out. Of roughly 500,000 clones in the sample, around 85% were seen once. The specimen sequenced was peripheral blood. These TCRs come from a human donor in a cohort sampled during active COVID-19.

This clone was picked up one time. The chain joins TRBV9 to TRBJ2-7; no firm D call. Germline loops: CDR1 SGDLS, CDR2 YYNGEE. The CDR3 extends over 13 amino acids. The germline V and J ends were trimmed by 2 bases and 0 bases, with 6 bases remaining between them. The CDR3: CASSVESSYEQYF. CDR3 in DNA: TGTGCCAGCAGCGTGGAGAGCTCCTACGAGCAGTACTTC.

This rearrangement joins TRBV28 to TRBJ2-1; 8 positions match TRBD1. After removal of 6 bases from V and 10 bases from J, the junction contained 14 bases not matched to a gene. The CDR3 length is 15 residues. The V gene's germline CDR1 is MDHEN and CDR2 SYDVKM. The CDR3 DNA is TGTGCCAGCAGGGGGACGGGACAGGTCTTCGGGGAGCAGTTCTTC. Translated, it gives CASRGTGQVFGEQFF.

The rearrangement uses TRBV7-2 and TRBJ2-3; the match to TRBD1 covers 8 bases. J was trimmed by 3 bases and V by 4 bases; bases with no gene match: 6. Germline values: CDR1 SGHTA, CDR2 FQGNSA. The CDR3 has 15 amino acids. The DNA of the CDR3 is TGTGCCAGCAGCTCTTCCGGGACAGGTACAGATACGCAGTATTTT. Protein product: CASSSSGTGTDTQYF.

The rearrangement links TRBV24-1 to TRBJ2-3; 7 bases line up with TRBD1. This CDR3 region has 13 residues. V shed 8 bases and J 4 bases; nucleotides not matched to a gene: 5. Germline values: CDR1 KGHDR, CDR2 SFDVKD. The CDR3 is CATKGALSDTQYF. The CDR3 DNA reads as TGTGCCACCAAGGGGGCCCTCTCAGATACGCAGTATTTT.